These 21 T cell receptor beta chains were sequenced from one sample in a study of T-cell memory formation after mild COVID-19. TCRdb reprocessed the 5' RACE reads with MiXCR, giving one entry per CDR3 protein. This sample has hundreds of thousands of distinct CDR3 sequences, with around 18% found just once. The material sequenced was PBMCs or a T cell subset sorted from them (not recorded which). These TCRs come from an adult woman who had mild COVID-19 (a few samples of this study predate the infection). Cell type and time point are not known.

This clonotype has only a few counts. V and J are TRBV7-2 and TRBJ1-6; 9 bases line up with TRBD1. The V gene end was trimmed by 4 bases and the J gene end by 11 bases; junction bases not matched to a gene: 9. This CDR3 spans 15 amino acids. CDR1 and CDR2 (germline): SGHTA, FQGNSA. CDR3 sequence: CASSSWTGVGAPLHF. For the CDR3, the DNA is TGTGCCAGCAGCTCCTGGACAGGGGTCGGGGCACCCCTCCACTTT.

The chain couples TRBV6-6 to TRBJ2-3; 7 nucleotides agree with TRBD1. The CDR3 is 16 amino acids. V lost 6 bases and J lost 3; bases outside the gene matches: 12. Germline CDR1 is MNHNY and CDR2 is SVGAGI (reference sequence). The CDR3 is CASRSTGKDTTDTQYF. CDR3 sequence (DNA): TGTGCCAGCAGGTCGACAGGGAAGGACACGACAGATACGCAGTATTTT.

The chain carries TRBV4-3 and TRBJ2-1; TRBD2 aligns across 7 bases. With V trimmed by 4 bases and J by 0 bases, 9 bases remained unmatched. This CDR3 contains 17 residues. From germline, CDR1 is LGHNA and CDR2 YSLEER. Here the CDR3 DNA reads TGCGCCAGCAGCCCCCGAGTCGCGGGGGACTCCTACAATGAGCAGTTCTTC. This translates into CASSPRVAGDSYNEQFF.

This clonotype was recorded a few times. This chain connects TRBV7-3 to TRBJ2-4, with unresolved D. This CDR3 is 14 amino acids long. CDR1 and CDR2 (germline): SGHTA, FQGTGA. The germline V and J ends were trimmed by 0 bases and 7 bases, with 10 bases remaining between them. The CDR3 loop is CASSLTPAPNIQYF. Here the CDR3 DNA reads TGTGCCAGCAGCTTAACCCCAGCTCCCAACATTCAGTACTTC.

The chain couples TRBV5-6 to TRBJ1-2, with D perhaps TRBD1 (5 bases). This CDR3 has 15 residues. The germline gives CDR1 SGHDT, CDR2 YYEEEE. The V end was cut by 4 bases, the J end by 5 bases, with 18 bases between. In DNA, the CDR3 is TGTGCCAGCAGCCCGGGACCGACTCGCCTATATGGCTACACCTTC. It translates to CASSPGPTRLYGYTF.

The V and J genes are TRBV12-3 or TRBV12-4 and TRBJ2-5; 7 positions match TRBD2. This CDR3 comprises 12 residues. V gave up 8 bases and J gave up 5 bases; unmatched junction bases: 5. In DNA form, the CDR3 reads TGTGCCAGCCGGGGGGTGGGGGAGACCCAGTACTTC. Its protein product is CASRGVGETQYF.

Concerning this clonotype: The junction and the germline gene differ at one end; a read error may be behind it. The chain uses TRBV7-9 and TRBJ2-1, with 7 bases lining up with TRBD1. The germline V gene has CDR1 SEHNR and CDR2 FQNEAQ (reference sequence). This CDR3 is built from 16 residues. The CDR3 DNA reads TGTGTCAGCAGCTCGCCGGGACAGTCCCCCTACAATGAGCAGTTCTTC. Its protein product is CVSSSPGQSPYNEQFF.

The chain joins TRBV30 to TRBJ1-2, with D possibly matching TRBD1 (5 bases). The CDR3 sequence is 13 residues long. Trimming removed 2 bases from V and 4 bases from J, with 11 bases in between. Per the germline V gene, CDR1 is GTSNPN and CDR2 is SVGIG (reference sequence). As DNA, the CDR3 is TGTGCCTGGAGTCTAGGACATAGCTATGGCTACACCTTC. Translation: CAWSLGHSYGYTF.

Ten or more counts support this clonotype. The chain joins TRBV28 to TRBJ2-7, with 9 bases matching TRBD1. CDR3 size: 14 residues. V lost 7 bases to trimming and J lost 7 bases; unmatched junction nucleotides: 11. From germline, CDR1 is MDHEN and CDR2 SYDVKM. The CDR3 sequence is CASIGTGTTGEQYF. CDR3 DNA: TGTGCCAGCATCGGGACAGGGACAACGGGGGAGCAGTACTTC.

The J gene is TRBJ1-2, the V gene TRBV9, with 10 bases that match TRBD1. CDR3 length: 13 residues. Germline V gene data show CDR1 as SGDLS and CDR2 as YYNGEE. Trimming cost V 0 bases and J 8 bases; bases outside gene matches: 1. The CDR3 protein is CASSVGTGGGYTF. The CDR3 nucleotides read TGTGCCAGCAGCGTAGGGACAGGGGGAGGCTACACCTTC.

The chain carries TRBV5-1 and TRBJ2-5, with TRBD2 matching over 7 bases. Germline CDR1 reads SGHRS; CDR2 reads YFSETQ. Germline trimming cut 2 bases from V and 5 bases from J; bases unmatched to any gene: 9. This CDR3 has 15 residues. In DNA form, the CDR3 reads TGCGCCAGCAGCTTATCCGGACGGGGGGAGGAGACCCAGTACTTC. Its translation: CASSLSGRGEETQYF.

The rearrangement joins TRBV7-3 to TRBJ2-1, with 9 nucleotides matching TRBD2. V lost 5 bases, J lost 7 bases, and 12 bases stayed unmatched. This CDR3 is 16 amino acids long. The germline V gene encodes CDR1 SGHTA and CDR2 FQGTGA. The DNA for the CDR3 is TGTGCCAGCAGCCCGCAAGCGGGGGGATTAGGGAATGAGCAGTTCTTC. Protein: CASSPQAGGLGNEQFF.

V and J are TRBV10-3 and TRBJ1-1; possibly TRBD1 for D (5 bases). Germline values: CDR1 ENHRY, CDR2 SYGVKD. V was pared by 1 base and J by 5 bases, with 23 bases between. The CDR3 runs 18 residues. CDR3 region: CAISEYGELGVVRTEAFF. CDR3 in DNA: TGTGCCATCAGTGAGTATGGGGAGCTAGGGGTGGTCAGGACTGAAGCTTTCTTT.

This clonotype was seen more than once but under ten times. The chain has TRBV25-1 and TRBJ2-1; 8 nucleotides align to TRBD2. Per germline, CDR1 MGHDK and CDR2 SYGVNS. The CDR3 length is 16 residues. Losses at the gene ends were 6 bases for V and 9 bases for J; bases not matched to a gene: 16. DNA for the CDR3: TGTGCCAGCAGCCGCATTACTAGCGGCAGTGGTGGTGAGCAGTTCTTC. The encoded protein is CASSRITSGSGGEQFF.

This clonotype was picked up a small number of times. J is TRBJ1-1 and V is TRBV6-6; no clear D. V lost 8 bases to trimming and J lost 1 base, with 14 bases between them. In germline, CDR1 is MNHNY, CDR2 SVGAGI (reference sequence). The CDR3 covers 14 residues. Here the CDR3 DNA reads TGTGCCAGCTCCCTCAGGATTACGAACACTGAAGCTTTCTTT. As protein: CASSLRITNTEAFF.

The V gene is TRBV7-8, the J gene TRBJ2-5; TRBD2 matches 7 bases. This CDR3 spans 16 amino acids. V shed 2 bases, J shed 4 bases, and the junction held 10 bases outside the gene matches. Germline V gene lookup returns CDR1 SGHVS and CDR2 FQNEAQ. The CDR3 DNA reads TGTGCCAGCAGCTTACTTGGCGGGAGCTCGCCAGAGACCCAGTACTTC. Its protein is CASSLLGGSSPETQYF.

This clonotype has only one observation. V gene TRBV25-1 combines with J gene TRBJ2-2; a possible D gene is TRBD2 (6 bases). Trimming cost V 2 bases and J 6 bases, with 10 bases left between them. CDR1 MGHDK and CDR2 SYGVNS come from the germline V gene. The CDR3 has 14 residues. CDR3 protein: CASSEGGWAGELFF. The CDR3 DNA reads TGTGCCAGCAGTGAAGGAGGGTGGGCCGGGGAGCTGTTTTTT.

This chain uses TRBV29-1 with TRBJ2-3; 7 bases align to TRBD2. The CDR3 loop spans 14 amino acids. Germline V gene sequence: CDR1 SQVTM, CDR2 ANQGSEA. Losses at the gene ends were 4 bases for V and 5 bases for J; bases not matched to a gene: 9. The CDR3 loop is CSVVMGEGEDTQYF. DNA of the CDR3: TGCAGCGTTGTTATGGGGGAGGGCGAAGATACGCAGTATTTT.

The chain couples TRBV12-3 or TRBV12-4 to TRBJ1-2; 10 bases line up with TRBD1. The CDR3 sequence is 15 residues long. After removal of 6 bases from V and 4 bases from J, the junction contained 8 bases not matched to a gene. The CDR3 here is CASSPGTGVGYGYTF. CDR3 nucleotide sequence: TGTGCCAGCAGCCCCGGGACAGGGGTGGGCTATGGCTACACCTTC.

The chain uses TRBV12-3 or TRBV12-4 and TRBJ1-1, with 11 positions matching TRBD1. The length of the CDR3 is 16 residues. The V gene end was trimmed by 5 bases and the J gene end by 4 bases; junction bases not matched to a gene: 9. The CDR3 loop reads CASSPGQGAWATEAFF. Here the CDR3 DNA reads TGTGCCAGCAGTCCCGGACAGGGGGCATGGGCCACTGAAGCTTTCTTT.

This clonotype has only a few counts. The chain joins TRBV6-5 to TRBJ1-1, with D tentatively TRBD1 (5 bases). CDR1 and CDR2 (germline): MNHEY, SVGAGI. Trimming removed 0 bases at V and 8 bases at J, with 10 bases between. The CDR3 totals 13 residues. The CDR3 reads CASSYSAGLEAFF. DNA of the CDR3: TGTGCCAGCAGTTACTCTGCGGGACTGGAAGCTTTCTTT.